In this sample, the clone carrying this TCR beta chain turned up a few times. What it binds is not known. The data derive from a study of cytomegalovirus exposure and HLA in healthy donors. The PCR employed 60 Vbeta primers together with 13 Jbeta primers. Repertoires were generated with immunoSEQ multiplex PCR, while TCRdb's copy carries only in-frame clones and drops some. Of 100,000 to 120,000 clones listed, about 15% were seen once; the top ten hold roughly 0.79%. Findings and caveats of the study: Among donors in an Asian-associated ancestry cluster, a later analysis reportedly found fewer N-insertions than the roughly 700-donor mean. A later analysis revealed that TCR association rates differed between HLA loci, peaking at DRB1 and bottoming out at HLA-C.

This CDR3 has 16 amino acids. Trimming took off 3 bases at V and 0 bases at J, with 15 bases between the two ends. The chain is built from TRBV5-3 and TRBJ1-2; D unclear. TRBV5-3 counts as an open reading frame of uncertain function. The sample comprised PBMCs. This sequence was found in a female donor in good health and CMV-seronegative. CDR3 sequence reads: CARSSDLRGSNYGYTF. For the CDR3, the DNA is TGTGCCAGAAGCTCCGACTTGCGGGGATCTAACTATGGCTACACCTTC.